This TCR beta chain was recorded in a study of CD8 T cells in ankylosing spondylitis. Study results and limitations: Past studies reported some motif variants in reactive arthritis synovial fluid and blood.

Trimming stripped 0 bases from V and 7 bases from J, with 12 bases between. Per germline, CDR1 DFQATT and CDR2 SNEGSKA (reference sequence). This CDR3 is 13 amino acids long. This clonotype was counted at least ten times. Antigen unknown. TCRdb called the 5' RACE reads again in MiXCR, with one record for every CDR3 protein. The sample shows about 320,000 distinct CDR3 sequences, roughly 12% of them seen only once. The sequence came from a female donor with ankylosing spondylitis or in good health (not recorded which). The chain joins TRBV20-1 to TRBJ1-1; no clear D gene. Sequencing was performed on blood, either unsorted or a sorted T cell fraction (not recorded which). The CDR3 loop is CSARDLGQNEAFF. CDR3 in DNA: TGCAGTGCTAGAGATCTAGGGCAAAATGAAGCTTTCTTT.